A single TCR beta chain is shown here with its context. This clone was observed a handful of times. This receptor's antigen is unknown. One base away there is no much larger clone; base qualities are not given. The data were obtained in a study of glioma-infiltrating T cells after dendritic cell vaccination (dated by TCRdb to 2016 to 2017). Regarding the research as a whole: A cohort of approximately 15 glioblastoma patients from Phase I and II dendritic cell vaccination trials was included, of whom 9 were newly diagnosed and 6 had recurrent disease. Patients received autologous tumor lysate-pulsed dendritic cell vaccination between about 2003 and 2013. The vaccine consisted of monocyte-derived dendritic cells cultured roughly 7 days with IL-4 and GM-CSF, then pulsed overnight with autologous tumor lysate. Three intradermal dendritic cell vaccine injections were administered to patients at biweekly intervals in the arm below the axilla. Pretreatment tumor samples were taken from residual fresh-frozen tissue of the same resection used to make the autologous tumor lysate vaccine. In glioblastoma patients vaccinated with dendritic cells, deep sequencing of TCR beta CDR3 regions served to measure tumor-infiltrating lymphocyte content and to compare repertoires between tumor and blood. Survival after dendritic cell vaccination was correlated with TCR sequencing metrics such as TIL content and the overlap between tumor and blood repertoires.

The immunoSEQ assay amplified TCRB CDR3 regions from approximately 1.8 micrograms of genomic DNA, or from all available DNA when less than that amount was available. The multiplex PCR employed 60 forward primers targeting TCR V beta segments and 13 reverse primers targeting J beta segments. To estimate the number of reads per starting template, synthetic control templates were added to each sample at limiting dilution. The Illumina HiSeq System generated sequencing reads of 87 bp. The paper's data handling went like this. To remove PCR and sequencing errors, closely related sequences were merged with a nearest neighbor algorithm. Only tumor samples with more than 100 unique TCRs identified were used in the study. To estimate TIL fraction, the T cell count derived from reads and spike-in coverage was divided by the number of input cells, assuming 6.4 pg DNA per diploid cell. TCR overlap was defined as the percentage of unique tumor TCR beta sequences that were also found in the peripheral blood of the same patient. TCRdb retrieved this table from immuneACCESS and kept in-frame rearrangements only. Not all clones are present; in checked studies, unresolved V genes account for under half, and no reason is known for the remainder. That table is the source of V, J and clone size, and D and trimming were worked out from the DNA. The sample table shows hundreds of clones, and around 87% are seen once. The leading ten clones occupy about an eighth of the sample.

What the research found in general, with its limitations: The three-group TCR overlap response model was described as speculative and requiring prospective validation. Higher estimated pretreatment TIL content predicted longer time to progression and overall survival after dendritic cell vaccination. The cohort was small and heterogeneous, with few patients having full blood and tumor sets and even fewer initial-recurrent tumor pairs. TCR clonality showed no direct relationship with survival, which suggests that a diverse polyclonal response may matter.

Patients were selected for having adequate residual fresh-frozen tumor tissue and more than two years of available survival data. Although molecular status otherwise differed among the glioblastoma patients, no patient had an isocitrate dehydrogenase mutation. Tumor specimens were washed free of blood, necrotic areas were removed, and H&E staining confirmed over 20% tumor content before DNA isolation. The Qiagen DNeasy Blood extraction Kit was used to extract genomic DNA. The receptor was derived from a human donor with glioblastoma. The source material was tumor tissue, sampled before dendritic cell vaccination.

The CDR3 region reads CASSPTSDSSYEQYF. The bases read TGTGCCAGCAGCCCAACTAGCGACAGCTCCTACGAGCAGTACTTC. The rearrangement joined TRBV11-1 to TRBJ2-7; 7 middle bases align to TRBD2. The CDR3 sequence holds 15 residues, the cysteine and phenylalanine included. Here the CDR3 DNA is all that survives: 45 bases in frame from base 1. Per the germline V gene (reference sequence), SGHAT is the CDR1 and FQDESV is the CDR2. Here V drops 5 bases and J drops 0 bases, and the junction holds 7 bases not matched to any gene.